This TCR beta chain originates from a study of T cells in Graves' hyperthyroidism and ophthalmopathy. Uncontrolled infection, other autoimmune disease, pregnancy or lactation led to exclusion. Amplified regions were TCR beta CDR3 sequences from RNA transcripts. The study used the HTBI primer set for a first-round RT-PCR of the TCR CDR3. MiXCR, applied by TCRdb to the multiplex PCR reads, yields one record per CDR3 protein. This table holds approximately 690,000 distinct CDR3 sequences, 13% to 15% found once. This sequence was found in a woman aged 50 to 65 with Graves' ophthalmopathy. The sequenced sample was blood.

DNA of the CDR3: TGTGCCAGCAGCGGCGCCGACAGGCCAACTAATGAAAAACTGTTTTTT. It is translated as CASSGADRPTNEKLFF. The V and J genes are TRBV7-9 and TRBJ1-4; tentatively, D is TRBD1 (6 bases). This CDR3 region has 16 residues. Germline V gene lookup returns CDR1 SEHNR and CDR2 FQNEAQ (reference sequence). The V end was cut by 5 bases, the J end by 0 bases, with 13 bases between.